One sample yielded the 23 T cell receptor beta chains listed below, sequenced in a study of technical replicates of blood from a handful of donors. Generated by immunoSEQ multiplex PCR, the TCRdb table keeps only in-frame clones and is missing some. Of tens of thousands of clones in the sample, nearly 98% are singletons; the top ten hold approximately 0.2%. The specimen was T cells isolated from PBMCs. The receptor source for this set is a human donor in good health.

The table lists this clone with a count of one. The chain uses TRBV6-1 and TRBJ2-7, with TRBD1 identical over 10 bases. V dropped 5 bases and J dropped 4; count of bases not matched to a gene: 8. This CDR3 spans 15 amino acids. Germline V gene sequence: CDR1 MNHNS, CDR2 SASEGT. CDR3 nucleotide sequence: TGTGCCAGCAGTTCCCGGGACAGGGGAGATTACGAGCAGTACTTC. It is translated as CASSSRDRGDYEQYF.

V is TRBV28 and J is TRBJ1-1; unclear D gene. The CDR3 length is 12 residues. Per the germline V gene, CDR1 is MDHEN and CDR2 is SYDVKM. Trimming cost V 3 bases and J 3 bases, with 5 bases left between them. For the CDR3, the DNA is TGTGCCAGCAGTTTGCGATACACTGAAGCTTTCTTT. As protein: CASSLRYTEAFF.

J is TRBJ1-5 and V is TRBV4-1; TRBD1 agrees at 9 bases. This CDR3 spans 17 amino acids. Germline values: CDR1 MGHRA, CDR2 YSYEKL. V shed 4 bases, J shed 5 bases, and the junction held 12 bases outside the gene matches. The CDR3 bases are TGCGCCAGCAGCCCAGACTCCGGGACAGGGCGCTATCAGCCCCAGCATTTT. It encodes CASSPDSGTGRYQPQHF.

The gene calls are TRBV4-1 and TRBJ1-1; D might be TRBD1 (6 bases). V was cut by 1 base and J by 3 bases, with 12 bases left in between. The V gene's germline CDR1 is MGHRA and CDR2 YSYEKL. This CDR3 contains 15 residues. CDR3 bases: TGCGCCAGCAGCCAAGTGGGCAGGGGAGACACTGAAGCTTTCTTT. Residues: CASSQVGRGDTEAFF.

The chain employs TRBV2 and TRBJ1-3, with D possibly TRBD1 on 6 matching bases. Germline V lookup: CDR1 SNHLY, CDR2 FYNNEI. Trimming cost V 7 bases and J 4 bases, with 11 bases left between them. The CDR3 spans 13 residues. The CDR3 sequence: CASKRGGGNTIYF. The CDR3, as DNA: TGTGCCAGCAAAAGGGGGGGCGGAAACACCATATATTTT.

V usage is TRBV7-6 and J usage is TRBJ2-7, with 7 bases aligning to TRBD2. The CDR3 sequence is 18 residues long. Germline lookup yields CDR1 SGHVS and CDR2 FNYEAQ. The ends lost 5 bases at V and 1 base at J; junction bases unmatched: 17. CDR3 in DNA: TGTGCCAGCAGCCTCGGGCGGTCGGGACTAACACGATCCTACGAGCAGTACTTC. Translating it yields CASSLGRSGLTRSYEQYF.

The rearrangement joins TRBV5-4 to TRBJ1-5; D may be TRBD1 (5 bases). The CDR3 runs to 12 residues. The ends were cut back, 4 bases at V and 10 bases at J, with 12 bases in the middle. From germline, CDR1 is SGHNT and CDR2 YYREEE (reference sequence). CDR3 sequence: CASSHFTGPQHF. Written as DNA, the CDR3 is TGTGCCAGCAGCCATTTCACAGGTCCCCAGCATTTT.

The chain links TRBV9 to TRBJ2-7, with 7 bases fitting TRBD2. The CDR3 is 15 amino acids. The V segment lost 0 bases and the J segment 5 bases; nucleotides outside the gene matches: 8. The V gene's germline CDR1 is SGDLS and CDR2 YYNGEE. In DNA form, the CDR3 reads TGTGCCAGCAGCGTAGCGGCAGCGGGGCGCAACGAGCAGTACTTC. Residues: CASSVAAAGRNEQYF. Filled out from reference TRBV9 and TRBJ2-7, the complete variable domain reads DSGVTQTPKHLITATGQRVTLRCSPRSGDLSVYWYQQSLDQGLQFLIQYYNGEERAKGNILERFSAQQFPDLHSELNLSSLELGDSALYFCASSVAAAGRNEQYFGPGTRLTVT.

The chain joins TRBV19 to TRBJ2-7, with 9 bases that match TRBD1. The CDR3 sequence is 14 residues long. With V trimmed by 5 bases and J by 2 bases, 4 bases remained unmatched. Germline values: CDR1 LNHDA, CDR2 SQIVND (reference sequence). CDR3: CASSAGTGTYEQYF. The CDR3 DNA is TGTGCCAGTAGTGCCGGGACAGGGACCTACGAGCAGTACTTC.

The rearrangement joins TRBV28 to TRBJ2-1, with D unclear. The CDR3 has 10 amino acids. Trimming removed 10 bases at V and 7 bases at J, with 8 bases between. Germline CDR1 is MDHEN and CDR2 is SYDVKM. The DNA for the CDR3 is TGTGCCACCCTCCTGAATGAGCAGTTCTTC. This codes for CATLLNEQFF. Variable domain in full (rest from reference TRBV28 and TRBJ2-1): DVKVTQSSRYLVKRTGEKVFLECVQDMDHENMFWYRQDPGLGLRLIYFSYDVKMKEKGDIPEGYSVSREKKERFSLILESASTNQTSMYLCATLLNEQFFGPGTRLTVL.

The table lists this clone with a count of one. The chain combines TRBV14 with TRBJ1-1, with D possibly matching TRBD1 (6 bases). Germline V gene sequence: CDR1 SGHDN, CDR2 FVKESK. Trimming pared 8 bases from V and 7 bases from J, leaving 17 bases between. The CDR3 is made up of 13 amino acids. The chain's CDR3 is CASRKTGLSEAFF. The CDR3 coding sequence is TGTGCCAGCCGAAAGACAGGTTTAAGTGAAGCTTTCTTT.

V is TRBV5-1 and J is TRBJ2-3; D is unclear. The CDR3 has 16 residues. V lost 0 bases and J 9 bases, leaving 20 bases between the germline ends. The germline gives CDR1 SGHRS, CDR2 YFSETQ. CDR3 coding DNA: TGCGCCAGCAGCTTGGCCTTAACGGTCGAGGCGAAAACGCAGTATTTT. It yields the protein CASSLALTVEAKTQYF.

This CDR3 reads CASSVLIYNEQFF. The CDR3, as DNA: TGTGCCAGCAGCGTATTAATATACAATGAGCAGTTCTTC. The chain couples TRBV9 to TRBJ2-1; D gene uncertain. Per germline, CDR1 SGDLS and CDR2 YYNGEE. V was trimmed by 1 base and J by 4 bases, leaving 6 bases between them. The CDR3 runs to 13 residues. Full variable domain (rest looked up from reference TRBV9 and TRBJ2-1): DSGVTQTPKHLITATGQRVTLRCSPRSGDLSVYWYQQSLDQGLQFLIQYYNGEERAKGNILERFSAQQFPDLHSELNLSSLELGDSALYFCASSVLIYNEQFFGPGTRLTVL.

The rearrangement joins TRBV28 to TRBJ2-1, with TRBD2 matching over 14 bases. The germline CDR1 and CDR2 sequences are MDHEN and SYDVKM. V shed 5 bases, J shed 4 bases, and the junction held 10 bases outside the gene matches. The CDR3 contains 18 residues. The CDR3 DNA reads TGTGCCAGCAGTCCACACGGGACTAGCGGGGGCCCATACAATGAGCAGTTCTTC. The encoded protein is CASSPHGTSGGPYNEQFF. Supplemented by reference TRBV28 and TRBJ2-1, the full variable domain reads DVKVTQSSRYLVKRTGEKVFLECVQDMDHENMFWYRQDPGLGLRLIYFSYDVKMKEKGDIPEGYSVSREKKERFSLILESASTNQTSMYLCASSPHGTSGGPYNEQFFGPGTRLTVL.

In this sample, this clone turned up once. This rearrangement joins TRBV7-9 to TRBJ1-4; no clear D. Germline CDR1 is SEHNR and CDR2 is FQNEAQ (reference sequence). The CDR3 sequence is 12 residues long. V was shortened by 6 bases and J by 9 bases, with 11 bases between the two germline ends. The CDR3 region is CASRDSGQKLFF. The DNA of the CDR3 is TGTGCCAGCAGGGACTCCGGCCAAAAACTGTTTTTT.

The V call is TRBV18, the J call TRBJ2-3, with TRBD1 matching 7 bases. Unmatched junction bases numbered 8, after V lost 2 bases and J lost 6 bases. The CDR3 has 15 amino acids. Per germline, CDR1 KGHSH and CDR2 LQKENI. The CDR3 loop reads CASSPNRDSRDTQYF. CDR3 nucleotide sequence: TGTGCCAGCTCACCAAACCGGGACAGTCGGGATACGCAGTATTTT. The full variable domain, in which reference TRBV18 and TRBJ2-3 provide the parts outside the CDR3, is NAGVMQNPRHLVRRRGQEARLRCSPMKGHSHVYWYRQLPEEGLKFMVYLQKENIIDESGMPKERFSAEFPKEGPSILRIQQVVRGDSAAYFCASSPNRDSRDTQYFGPGTRLTVL.

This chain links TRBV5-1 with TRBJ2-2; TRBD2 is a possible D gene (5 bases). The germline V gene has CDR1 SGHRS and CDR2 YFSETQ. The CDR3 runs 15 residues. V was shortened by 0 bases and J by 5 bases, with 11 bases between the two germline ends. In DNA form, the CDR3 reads TGCGCCAGCAGCTTGGTTCTAGGAGGTACCGGGGAGCTGTTTTTT. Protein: CASSLVLGGTGELFF.

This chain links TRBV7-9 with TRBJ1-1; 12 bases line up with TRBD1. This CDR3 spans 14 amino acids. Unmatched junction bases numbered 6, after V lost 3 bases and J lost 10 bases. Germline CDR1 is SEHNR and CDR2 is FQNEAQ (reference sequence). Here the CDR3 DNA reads TGTGCCAGCAGCTTCGGGACAGGGGGCAAGGGAGCTTTCTTT. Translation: CASSFGTGGKGAFF. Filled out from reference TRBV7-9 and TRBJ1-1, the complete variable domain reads DTGVSQNPRHKITKRGQNVTFRCDPISEHNRLYWYRQTLGQGPEFLTYFQNEAQLEKSRLLSDRFSAERPKGSFSTLEIQRTEQGDSAMYLCASSFGTGGKGAFFGQGTRLTVV.

The CDR3 loop reads CASSAGQGSTDTQYF. The CDR3 DNA sequence: TGCGCCAGCAGCGCGGGACAGGGTAGCACAGATACGCAGTATTTT. The V call is TRBV5-1, the J call TRBJ2-3, with 9 nucleotides matching TRBD1. V lost 4 bases, J lost 0 bases, and 3 bases stayed unmatched. Germline CDR1 is SGHRS and CDR2 is YFSETQ. The CDR3 is 15 amino acids.

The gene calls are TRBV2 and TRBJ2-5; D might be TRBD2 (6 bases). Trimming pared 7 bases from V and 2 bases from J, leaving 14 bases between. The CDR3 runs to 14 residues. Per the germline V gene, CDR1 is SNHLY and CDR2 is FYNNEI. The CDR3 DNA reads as TGTGCCAGCATGGAGGGAATGAGGCAAGAGACCCAGTACTTC. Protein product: CASMEGMRQETQYF.

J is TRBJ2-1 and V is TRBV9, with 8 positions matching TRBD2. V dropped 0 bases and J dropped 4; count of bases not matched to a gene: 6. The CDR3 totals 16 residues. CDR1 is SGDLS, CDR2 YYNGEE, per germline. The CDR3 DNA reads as TGTGCCAGCAGCGTAGAGGGCGGGGGGCGATACAATGAGCAGTTCTTC. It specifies CASSVEGGGRYNEQFF.

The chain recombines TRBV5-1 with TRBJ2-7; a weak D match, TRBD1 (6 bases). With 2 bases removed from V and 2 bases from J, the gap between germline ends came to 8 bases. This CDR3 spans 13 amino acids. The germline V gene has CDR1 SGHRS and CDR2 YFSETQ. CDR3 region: CASSFGQTYEQYF. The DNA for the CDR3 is TGCGCCAGCAGCTTCGGACAGACCTACGAGCAGTACTTC.

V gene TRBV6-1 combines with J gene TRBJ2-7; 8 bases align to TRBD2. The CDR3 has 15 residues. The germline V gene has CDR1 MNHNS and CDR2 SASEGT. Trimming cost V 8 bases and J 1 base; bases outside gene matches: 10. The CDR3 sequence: CASWIGTSGSYEQYF. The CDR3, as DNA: TGTGCCAGCTGGATCGGAACTAGCGGTTCCTACGAGCAGTACTTC.